The 27 T cell receptor beta chains given below trace back to one sample, sequenced in a study of human T cells and chemical hapten exposure. It was the library that attached unique molecular identifiers to individual cDNA molecules. One entry per CDR3 protein results from TCRdb running MiXCR on the reads. The profile shows about 120,000 distinct CDR3 sequences, over 7% of them singletons. Total RNA was extracted from unfractionated whole blood. Sample: whole blood. The receptors were sampled from a human donor in good health. Some clones in this sample may be carry-over from other donors' samples.

This clonotype was picked up many times. The chain couples TRBV12-3 or TRBV12-4 to TRBJ2-5, with 12 nucleotides matching TRBD2. The CDR3 consists of 15 residues. J gave up 2 bases and V 4 bases, and 2 bases lay outside the gene matches. CDR3 region: CASSSGLAGQETQYF. The CDR3, as DNA: TGTGCCAGCAGTTCCGGACTAGCGGGGCAAGAGACCCAGTACTTC.

This clonotype was seen a few times. This sequence joins TRBV9 and TRBJ2-1, with TRBD2 matching 9 bases. The trim removed 3 bases at V and 4 bases at J, leaving 14 bases unmatched. This CDR3 region has 18 residues. Germline V gives CDR1 SGDLS, CDR2 YYNGEE. This CDR3 reads CASSARAGGQTLYNEQFF. CDR3 DNA: TGTGCCAGCAGCGCCAGAGCGGGGGGCCAAACTCTTTACAATGAGCAGTTCTTC.

This clonotype turned up a few times. This sequence joins TRBV28 and TRBJ1-2, with D tentatively TRBD1 (6 bases). Deletions cut 5 bases from V and 2 bases from J, with 9 bases between. Germline lookup yields CDR1 MDHEN and CDR2 SYDVKM. The CDR3 has 13 amino acids. The CDR3 is CASSKDRNYGYTF. DNA for the CDR3: TGTGCCAGCAGTAAGGACAGAAACTATGGCTACACCTTC.

The table lists this clonotype with a few counts. The rearrangement joins TRBV5-1 to TRBJ2-5, with 9 positions matching TRBD2. The CDR3 sequence is 18 residues long. Germline V gene data show CDR1 as SGHRS and CDR2 as YFSETQ. V lost 0 bases, J lost 3 bases, and 12 bases stayed unmatched. The CDR3 loop reads CASSLGATSGFLEETQYF. CDR3 bases: TGCGCCAGCAGCTTGGGAGCCACTAGCGGGTTTTTAGAAGAGACCCAGTACTTC. Full variable domain (outside the CDR3, taken from reference TRBV5-1 and TRBJ2-5): KAGVTQTPRYLIKTRGQQVTLSCSPISGHRSVSWYQQTPGQGLQFLFEYFSETQRNKGNFPGRFSGRQFSNSRSEMNVSTLELGDSALYLCASSLGATSGFLEETQYFGPGTRLLVL.

This clonotype appeared a few times. The V gene is TRBV5-6, the J gene TRBJ2-2; 10 nucleotides agree with TRBD1. Per germline, CDR1 SGHDT and CDR2 YYEEEE. The CDR3 sequence is 15 residues long. V lost 5 bases to trimming and J lost 4 bases; unmatched junction nucleotides: 5. DNA of the CDR3: TGTGCCAGCAGAATGACAGGGGGCCGCACCGGGGAGCTGTTTTTT. This codes for CASRMTGGRTGELFF.

This chain links TRBV19 with TRBJ1-3; D remains ambiguous. CDR1 is LNHDA, CDR2 SQIVND, per germline (reference sequence). The V end was cut by 3 bases, the J end by 0 bases, with 9 bases between. The CDR3 runs to 15 residues. Here the CDR3 DNA reads TGTGCCAGTAGTATCGGTCCTGTCTCTGGAAACACCATATATTTT. It yields the protein CASSIGPVSGNTIYF.

This clonotype showed up many times. This chain uses TRBV7-9 with TRBJ2-7; TRBD1 is a possible D gene (6 bases). The CDR3 is 15 amino acids. The V end was cut by 2 bases, the J end by 0 bases, with 11 bases between. Germline CDR1 reads SEHNR; CDR2 reads FQNEAQ (reference sequence). CDR3 loop: CASSLRIQGSYEQYF. For the CDR3, the DNA is TGTGCCAGCAGCTTACGGATACAGGGCTCCTACGAGCAGTACTTC. The variable domain in full, with the rest retrieved from reference TRBV7-9 and TRBJ2-7, is DTGVSQNPRHKITKRGQNVTFRCDPISEHNRLYWYRQTLGQGPEFLTYFQNEAQLEKSRLLSDRFSAERPKGSFSTLEIQRTEQGDSAMYLCASSLRIQGSYEQYFGPGTRLTVT.

J is TRBJ2-3 and V is TRBV7-9, with D unclear. The CDR3 has 13 amino acids. V was trimmed by 5 bases and J by 6 bases, leaving 12 bases between them. Germline V gene lookup returns CDR1 SEHNR and CDR2 FQNEAQ (reference sequence). CDR3 region: CASSAVWADTQYF. The DNA of the CDR3 is TGTGCCAGCAGCGCGGTTTGGGCTGATACGCAGTATTTT.

The CDR3 region is CASSLIGGNRNTEAFF. CDR3 DNA: TGTGCCAGCAGTTTAATTGGGGGTAATCGGAACACTGAAGCTTTCTTT. V and J are TRBV27 and TRBJ1-1, with a possible D match to TRBD1 (5 bases). V was shortened by 2 bases and J by 1 base, with 14 bases between the two germline ends. Germline V gene lookup returns CDR1 MNHEY and CDR2 SMNVEV (reference sequence). This CDR3 spans 16 amino acids.

This clonotype occurred a few times. The rearrangement joins TRBV4-2 to TRBJ2-7, with 10 bases that match TRBD1. Germline-derived CDR1 and CDR2 are LGHNA and YNFKEQ. This CDR3 has 15 residues. Trimming took 1 base from V and 0 from J; bases not matched to a gene: 0. The CDR3 nucleotides read TGTGCCAGCAGCCAAGGGACAGGGGGCTCCTACGAGCAGTACTTC. Protein product: CASSQGTGGSYEQYF.

The table lists this clonotype with a few counts. The chain joins TRBV20-1 to TRBJ1-1; no reliable D call. This CDR3 contains 13 residues. V shed 5 bases and J shed 6 bases, with 16 bases lying between them. Germline lookup yields CDR1 DFQATT and CDR2 SNEGSKA (reference sequence). The CDR3 DNA is TGCAGTGCTGGTTATTTAAGGGTCTCTGAAGCTTTCTTT. Its translation is CSAGYLRVSEAFF.

This clonotype was found a few times. The chain links TRBV29-1 to TRBJ1-1; D gene unclear. There are 14 residues in the CDR3. Germline V gene sequence: CDR1 SQVTM, CDR2 ANQGSEA. The ends were cut back, 4 bases at V and 4 bases at J, with 16 bases in the middle. The CDR3 DNA reads as TGCAGCGTTGTGGTACTGGCAGAGATCACTGAAGCTTTCTTT. It translates to CSVVVLAEITEAFF.

This clonotype has ten or more counts. A read error is possible here, since a much larger clone lies one base away. The chain carries TRBV12-3 or TRBV12-4 and TRBJ2-2; TRBD1 matches at 8 bases. CDR3 length: 13 residues. V lost 5 bases, J lost 4 bases, and 0 bases stayed unmatched. CDR3 loop: CASSDRGTGELFF. The CDR3 nucleotides are TGTGCCAGCAGTGACAGGGGCACCGGGGAGCTGTTTTTT.

This clonotype was seen many times. This chain joins TRBV20-1 and TRBJ1-6, with unresolved D. Germline V gene data show CDR1 as DFQATT and CDR2 as SNEGSKA (reference sequence). The CDR3 covers 16 residues. Between the trimmed V and J ends, which lost 3 bases and 0 bases, there was a span of 12 bases. The CDR3 loop reads CSASAGRISYNSPLHF. CDR3 DNA: TGCAGTGCTAGCGCCGGACGGATCTCCTATAATTCACCCCTCCACTTT.

The V gene is TRBV30, the J gene TRBJ2-3; D is undetermined. Germline CDR1 reads GTSNPN; CDR2 reads SVGIG (reference sequence). Trimming shortened V by 3 bases and J by 0 bases, and 13 bases separated the two germline ends. The CDR3 loop spans 15 amino acids. The CDR3 spells CAWSSDLHSTDTQYF. DNA for the CDR3: TGTGCCTGGAGCTCGGACCTCCATAGCACAGATACGCAGTATTTT.

The J gene is TRBJ2-3, the V gene TRBV19, with a tentative D call TRBD2 (6 bases). This CDR3 is built from 14 residues. CDR1 LNHDA and CDR2 SQIVND come from the germline V gene (reference sequence). The V gene lost 3 bases and the J gene lost 3 bases, with 10 bases spanning the gap. CDR3 residues: CASSIRELTDTQYF. The CDR3 nucleotides are TGTGCCAGTAGTATCCGGGAGCTTACAGATACGCAGTATTTT.

This clonotype was detected ten times or more. The chain uses TRBV12-3 or TRBV12-4 and TRBJ1-5; D is possibly TRBD1 (6 bases). V was trimmed by 5 bases and J by 1 base, leaving 12 bases between them. The length of the CDR3 is 15 residues. CDR3 protein: CASSRGQFSNQPQHF. Here the CDR3 DNA reads TGTGCCAGCAGTAGAGGACAGTTCAGCAATCAGCCCCAGCATTTT.

The CDR3 protein is CASSFGTGVDTQYF. For the CDR3, the DNA is TGTGCCAGCAGTTTTGGGACAGGGGTAGATACGCAGTATTTT. The chain has TRBV12-3 or TRBV12-4 and TRBJ2-3; 10 bases map to TRBD1. The ends lost 3 bases at V and 5 bases at J; junction bases unmatched: 2. CDR3 size: 14 residues.

V and J are TRBV6-2 or TRBV6-3 and TRBJ2-1, with TRBD1 as a possible D gene (6 bases). Germline V gene data show CDR1 as MNHEY and CDR2 as SVGEGT. V lost 5 bases and J 4 bases, leaving 12 bases between the germline ends. This CDR3 has 14 amino acids. The CDR3 spells CASSPTGTYNEQFF. Written as DNA, the CDR3 is TGTGCCAGCAGTCCGACAGGAACATACAATGAGCAGTTCTTC.

This rearrangement joins TRBV10-3 to TRBJ2-7, with D unclear. CDR1 and CDR2 (germline): ENHRY, SYGVKD. The CDR3 sequence is 11 residues long. Trimming shortened V by 6 bases and J by 3 bases, and 6 bases separated the two germline ends. CDR3 protein: CAISQNYEQYF. In DNA, the CDR3 is TGTGCCATCAGCCAGAACTACGAGCAGTACTTC.

This clonotype was recorded a few times. The chain joins TRBV20-1 to TRBJ1-2; D gene ambiguous. Germline V gene data show CDR1 as DFQATT and CDR2 as SNEGSKA (reference sequence). The CDR3 totals 13 residues. The V end lost 5 bases, the J end lost 0 bases, and 10 bases lay between the germline ends. The CDR3 DNA sequence: TGCAGTGCTGCCGGGGTTTCTAACTATGGCTACACCTTC. Translated: CSAAGVSNYGYTF.

The rearrangement joins TRBV27 to TRBJ2-1, with TRBD2 identical over 12 bases. Germline V gives CDR1 MNHEY, CDR2 SMNVEV (reference sequence). V was clipped by 6 bases and J by 4 bases; unmatched bases: 7. The CDR3 spans 16 residues. The CDR3 nucleotides read TGTGCCAGCAGCCGACTAGCGGGAGAGATTTACAATGAGCAGTTCTTC. Translated, it gives CASSRLAGEIYNEQFF.

J is TRBJ2-5 and V is TRBV20-1; 8 bases agree with TRBD1. Germline lookup yields CDR1 DFQATT and CDR2 SNEGSKA (reference sequence). CDR3 length: 13 residues. V shed 6 bases and J 5 bases; nucleotides not matched to a gene: 8. CDR3 bases: TGCAGTGCAGCGCAGGGGGCGGGTGAGACCCAGTACTTC. As protein: CSAAQGAGETQYF.

This clonotype was counted at least ten times. The chain carries TRBV6-5 and TRBJ1-1; D might be TRBD1 (5 bases). Germline lookup yields CDR1 MNHEY and CDR2 SVGAGI. Trimming stripped 0 bases from V and 5 bases from J, with 10 bases between. This CDR3 is built from 14 residues. This CDR3 is CASSYSYGGTEAFF. The CDR3 nucleotides read TGTGCCAGCAGTTACTCGTACGGGGGGACTGAAGCTTTCTTT.

This clonotype was detected many times. The rearrangement uses TRBV6-6 and TRBJ1-1, with 7 bases aligning to TRBD1. Germline V lookup: CDR1 MNHNY, CDR2 SVGAGI (reference sequence). V was clipped by 0 bases and J by 2 bases; unmatched bases: 3. The CDR3 runs 15 residues. The DNA of the CDR3 is TGTGCCAGCAGTTACTCGGGACAGTCTAACACTGAAGCTTTCTTT. Its translation is CASSYSGQSNTEAFF.

There are a few counts of this clonotype. The V call is TRBV12-3 or TRBV12-4, the J call TRBJ2-1; 10 bases are shared with TRBD2. With 1 base clipped from V and 4 bases from J, the junction kept 1 base outside the gene matches. CDR3 length equals 15 residues. The CDR3 nucleotides are TGTGCCAGCAGTTTAGTACTAGCGGGATACAATGAGCAGTTCTTC. Protein: CASSLVLAGYNEQFF.

This clonotype occurred a few times. The junction shows a germline mismatch at one end, possibly a read error. This chain uses TRBV5-4 with TRBJ1-3; D is ambiguous. The germline V gene encodes CDR1 SGHNT and CDR2 YYREEE (reference sequence). The CDR3 totals 15 residues. The CDR3 DNA sequence: TGTGCCAGCAGCTTGGAGGGTATGAGAGGAAACACCACATATTTT. Translation: CASSLEGMRGNTTYF. The entire variable domain, with the rest obtained from reference TRBV5-4 and TRBJ1-3, is as follows: ETGVTQSPTHLIKTRGQQVTLRCSSQSGHNTVSWYQQALGQGPQFIFQYYREEENGRGNFPPRFSGLQFPNYSSELNVNALELDDSALYLCASSLEGMRGNTTYFGEGSWLTVV.